This T cell receptor beta chain was sequenced during a study of blood T cell repertoires in COVID-19. Study-wide context: Acute and convalescent COVID-19 samples came from the United States, Italy and Spain.

The CDR3 sequence is 16 residues long. V was cut by 4 bases and J by 4 bases, with 19 bases left in between. CDR1 is MDHEN, CDR2 SYDVKM, per germline. The repertoire was sequenced with immunoSEQ multiplex PCR; TCRdb's copy has only in-frame clones and lacks some. This sample carries fewer than 200,000 clones, about 88% of them seen once, and the ten largest clones take roughly 8.6%. The clonotype comes from a woman aged 18-30 years who had recovered from COVID-19. The sequenced sample consisted of PBMCs or T cells enriched from blood (not recorded which). The chain carries TRBV28 and TRBJ1-2; D is undetermined. The CDR3 DNA is TGTGCCAGCAGTTCAGACCGGCGGTTGACCTCCTATGGCTACACCTTC. Encoded protein: CASSSDRRLTSYGYTF.